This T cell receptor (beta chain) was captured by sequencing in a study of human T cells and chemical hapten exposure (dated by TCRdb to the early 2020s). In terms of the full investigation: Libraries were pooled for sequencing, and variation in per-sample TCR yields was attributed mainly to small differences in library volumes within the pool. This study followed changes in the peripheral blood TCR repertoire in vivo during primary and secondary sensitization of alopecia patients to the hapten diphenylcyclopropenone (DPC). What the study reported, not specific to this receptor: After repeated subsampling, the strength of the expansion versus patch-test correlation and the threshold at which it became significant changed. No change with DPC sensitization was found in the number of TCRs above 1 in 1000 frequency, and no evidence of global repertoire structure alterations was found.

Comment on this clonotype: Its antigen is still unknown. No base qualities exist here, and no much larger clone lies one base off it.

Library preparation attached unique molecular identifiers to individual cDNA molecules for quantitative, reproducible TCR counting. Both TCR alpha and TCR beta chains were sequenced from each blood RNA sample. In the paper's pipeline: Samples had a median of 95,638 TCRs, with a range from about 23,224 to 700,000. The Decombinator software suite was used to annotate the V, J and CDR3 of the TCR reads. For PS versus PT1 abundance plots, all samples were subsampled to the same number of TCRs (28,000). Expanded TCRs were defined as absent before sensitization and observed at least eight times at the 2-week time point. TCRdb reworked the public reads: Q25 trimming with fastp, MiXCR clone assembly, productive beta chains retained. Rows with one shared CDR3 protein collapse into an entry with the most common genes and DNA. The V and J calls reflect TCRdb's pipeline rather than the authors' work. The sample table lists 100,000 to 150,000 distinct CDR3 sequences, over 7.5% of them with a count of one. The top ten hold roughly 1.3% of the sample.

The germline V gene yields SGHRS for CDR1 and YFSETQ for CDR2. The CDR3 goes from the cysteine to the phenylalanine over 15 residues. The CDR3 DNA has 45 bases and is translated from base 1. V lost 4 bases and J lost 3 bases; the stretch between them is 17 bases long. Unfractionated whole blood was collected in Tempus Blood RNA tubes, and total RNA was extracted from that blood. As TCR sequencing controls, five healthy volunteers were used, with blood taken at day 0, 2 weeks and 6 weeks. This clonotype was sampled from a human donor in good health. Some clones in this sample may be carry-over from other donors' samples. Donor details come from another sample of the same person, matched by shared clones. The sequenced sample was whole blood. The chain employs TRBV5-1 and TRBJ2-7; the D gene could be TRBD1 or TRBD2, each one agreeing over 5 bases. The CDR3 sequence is CASSLPGTPGYEQYF. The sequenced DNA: TGCGCCAGCAGCCTACCCGGGACCCCAGGCTACGAGCAGTACTTC.